What follows describes a single T cell receptor (beta chain). The read ends 3 residues early relative to the CDR3; the germline J gene fills the gap. The data belong to a study of T cells in women clearing cervical HPV infection. The repertoire was sequenced with immunoSEQ multiplex PCR; TCRdb's copy has only in-frame clones and lacks some. The sample totals about 27,000 clones. Germline CDR1 is DFQATT and CDR2 is SNEGSKA (reference sequence). The CDR3 runs to 17 residues. Germline trimming cut 0 bases from V and 0 bases from J; bases unmatched to any gene: 5. Input material: blood buffy coat. V usage is TRBV20-1 and J usage is TRBJ1-5; 10 bases map to TRBD1. The sequence was obtained from a woman aged 18 to 69 with a cervical HPV16 infection that either progressed to CIN3+ or cleared (not recorded which). This CDR3 is CSARDGTGDASNQPQHF. The sequenced part of the CDR3 DNA is TGCAGTGCTAGAGATGGGACAGGGGATGCTAGCAATCAGCCC.